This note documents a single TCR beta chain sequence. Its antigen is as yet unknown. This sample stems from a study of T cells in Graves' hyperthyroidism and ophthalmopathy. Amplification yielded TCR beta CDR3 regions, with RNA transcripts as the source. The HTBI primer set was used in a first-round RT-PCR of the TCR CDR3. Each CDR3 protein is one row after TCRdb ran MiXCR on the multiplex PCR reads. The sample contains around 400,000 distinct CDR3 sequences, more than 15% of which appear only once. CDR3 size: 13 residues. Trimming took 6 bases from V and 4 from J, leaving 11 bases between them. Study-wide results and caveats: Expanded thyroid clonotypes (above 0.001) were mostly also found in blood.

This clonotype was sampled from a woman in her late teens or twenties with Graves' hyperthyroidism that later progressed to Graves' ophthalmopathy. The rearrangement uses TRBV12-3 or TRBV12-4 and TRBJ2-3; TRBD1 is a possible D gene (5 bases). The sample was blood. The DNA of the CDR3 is TGTGCCAGCAGCTTAAAAGGGGCAGATACGCAGTATTTT. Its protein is CASSLKGADTQYF.